The 7 T cell receptor beta chains below all came from one sample that was sequenced in a study of T cells after yellow fever vaccination. MiXCR, applied by TCRdb to the 5' RACE reads, yields one record per CDR3 protein. The data show fewer than 350,000 distinct CDR3 sequences, around 4.4% seen once. The input for sequencing was PBMCs, taken 15 days after the yellow fever booster vaccination. Receptor source: a man aged 18 to 35 who received the YFV17D yellow fever vaccine.

This clonotype was observed a few times. The rearrangement joins TRBV18 to TRBJ1-1; no firm D call. There are 12 residues in the CDR3. The germline CDR1 and CDR2 sequences are KGHSH and LQKENI. V gave up 3 bases and J gave up 8 bases, with 10 bases separating them. The CDR3 coding sequence is TGTGCCAGCTCACCGCTGCCGGGGGAAGCTTTCTTT. Its translation: CASSPLPGEAFF. Complete variable domain (other parts from reference TRBV18 and TRBJ1-1): NAGVMQNPRHLVRRRGQEARLRCSPMKGHSHVYWYRQLPEEGLKFMVYLQKENIIDESGMPKERFSAEFPKEGPSILRIQQVVRGDSAAYFCASSPLPGEAFFGQGTRLTVV.

The V gene is TRBV6-6, the J gene TRBJ1-3; D is unresolved. V was clipped by 2 bases and J by 4 bases, with 6 bases between them. Looked up from germline, CDR1 is MNHNY and CDR2 is SVGAGI (reference sequence). This CDR3 spans 13 amino acids. CDR3 DNA sequence: TGTGCCAGCAGTTACGGTGGGGGAAACACCATATATTTT. It codes for CASSYGGGNTIYF.

The J gene is TRBJ2-2, the V gene TRBV7-9; D might be TRBD1 (6 bases). Germline V gene lookup returns CDR1 SEHNR and CDR2 FQNEAQ (reference sequence). This CDR3 comprises 16 residues. This chain's CDR3 is CVALRDNPWDTGELFF. CDR3 nucleotide sequence: TGTGTTGCACTCCGGGACAACCCATGGGACACCGGGGAGCTGTTTTTT.

The genes are TRBV5-6 and TRBJ2-7; 7 positions agree with TRBD1. V gave up 7 bases and J gave up 4 bases; unmatched junction bases: 5. Germline-derived CDR1 and CDR2 are SGHDT and YYEEEE. The CDR3 runs to 12 residues. CDR3 residues: CASATGNYEQYF. DNA for the CDR3: TGTGCCAGCGCGACAGGGAATTACGAGCAGTACTTC.

This clonotype has only a few counts. This chain links TRBV5-1 with TRBJ2-5; no definite D call. Per germline, CDR1 SGHRS and CDR2 YFSETQ. With 3 bases removed from V and 1 base from J, the gap between germline ends came to 4 bases. The CDR3 consists of 12 residues. The CDR3 sequence: CASSWAQETQYF. The CDR3 DNA reads as TGCGCCAGCAGCTGGGCCCAAGAGACCCAGTACTTC.

Many counts were recorded for this clonotype. The rearrangement uses TRBV4-1 and TRBJ1-5, with D tentatively TRBD1 (6 bases). Trimming took off 0 bases at V and 4 bases at J, with 13 bases between the two ends. CDR1 is MGHRA, CDR2 YSYEKL, per germline. The CDR3 has 16 amino acids. The CDR3 loop reads CASSQEGGRGNQPQHF. The CDR3 DNA is TGCGCCAGCAGCCAAGAAGGGGGACGGGGGAATCAGCCCCAGCATTTT.

The rearrangement joins TRBV5-1 to TRBJ1-3, with D uncertain. The CDR3 has 16 amino acids. V was cut by 3 bases and J by 0 bases, with 13 bases left in between. Germline-derived CDR1 and CDR2 are SGHRS and YFSETQ. The CDR3 sequence is CASSSPGSSSGNTIYF. In nucleotides, the CDR3 is TGCGCCAGCAGCTCCCCGGGGTCCAGCTCTGGAAACACCATATATTTT.